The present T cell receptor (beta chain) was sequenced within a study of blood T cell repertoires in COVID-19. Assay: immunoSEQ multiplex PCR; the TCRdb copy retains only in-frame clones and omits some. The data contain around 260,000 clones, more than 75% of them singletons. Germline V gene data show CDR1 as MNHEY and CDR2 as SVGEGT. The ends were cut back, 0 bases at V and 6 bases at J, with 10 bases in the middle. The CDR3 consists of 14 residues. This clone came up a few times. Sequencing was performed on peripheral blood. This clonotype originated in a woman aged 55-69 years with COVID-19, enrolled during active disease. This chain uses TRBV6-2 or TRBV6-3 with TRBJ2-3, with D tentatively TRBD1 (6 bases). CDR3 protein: CASSYSWGRDTQYF. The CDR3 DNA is TGTGCCAGCAGTTACTCGTGGGGGCGTGATACGCAGTATTTT.